The next 22 T cell receptor beta chains were all read from a single sample in a study of shared clonotypes between healthy human individuals. The repertoire was sequenced with immunoSEQ multiplex PCR; TCRdb's copy has only in-frame clones and lacks some. The profile shows millions of clones, 85% to 95% of them singletons. Sequencing input: naive CD4+ T cells sorted from blood. Indicated subset: CD45RA+ positively selected. The receptor set was obtained from a man between 18 and 29 years old in good health.

V is TRBV10-2 and J is TRBJ1-1; D is ambiguous. Germline CDR1 WSHSY, CDR2 SAAADI. The CDR3 is made up of 14 amino acids. Trimming removed 5 bases at V and 6 bases at J, with 16 bases between. CDR3 sequence reads: CASSSEGSRAEAFF. The CDR3 DNA sequence: TGCGCCAGCAGTTCGGAGGGAAGTAGGGCTGAAGCTTTCTTT.

The V gene is TRBV27, the J gene TRBJ1-6; D remains ambiguous. V lost 7 bases to trimming and J lost 14 bases, with 24 bases between them. CDR1 and CDR2 from the germline V gene are MNHEY and SMNVEV (reference sequence). This CDR3 contains 15 residues. CDR3 DNA sequence: TGTGCCAGCACCTTGGGAAGGGTCGGCGTTGGTGCCCTCCACTTT. Its protein is CASTLGRVGVGALHF.

The chain combines TRBV6-1 with TRBJ1-5; 10 bases match TRBD1. With V trimmed by 4 bases and J by 0 bases, 9 bases remained unmatched. There are 18 residues in the CDR3. Germline V gene lookup returns CDR1 MNHNS and CDR2 SASEGT. Here the CDR3 reads CASSATGGAGNSNQPQHF. CDR3 bases: TGTGCCAGCAGTGCGACAGGGGGCGCGGGAAATAGCAATCAGCCCCAGCATTTT.

The V and J genes are TRBV28 and TRBJ2-7; no firm D call. The CDR3 loop spans 12 amino acids. Trimming left V 8 bases short and J 3 bases short, with 11 bases between. Germline values: CDR1 MDHEN, CDR2 SYDVKM. The CDR3 DNA reads as TGTGCCAGCCAAGGGTCGTTCTACGAGCAGTACTTC. It is translated as CASQGSFYEQYF.

The DNA of the CDR3 is TGTGCCAGCACCATCGGACTAGCGTACACCGGGGAGCTGTTTTTT. Amino acids: CASTIGLAYTGELFF. J is TRBJ2-2 and V is TRBV7-2; 9 bases match TRBD2. Unmatched junction bases numbered 6, after V lost 7 bases and J lost 3 bases. The CDR3 totals 15 residues. Germline V lookup: CDR1 SGHTA, CDR2 FQGNSA.

The V and J genes are TRBV4-1 and TRBJ2-2; TRBD2 matches 13 bases. The germline CDR1 and CDR2 sequences are MGHRA and YSYEKL. The CDR3 sequence is 20 residues long. V shed 3 bases, J shed 3 bases, and the junction held 13 bases outside the gene matches. CDR3 nucleotide sequence: TGCGCCAGCAGCCACGGACTGAGACTAGCGGGGGGCAGGTACACCGGGGAGCTGTTTTTT. Its translation: CASSHGLRLAGGRYTGELFF.

The J gene is TRBJ1-1, the V gene TRBV5-4; D is perhaps TRBD1 (6 bases). Per the germline V gene, CDR1 is SGHNT and CDR2 is YYREEE (reference sequence). The CDR3 consists of 16 residues. The V end was cut by 7 bases, the J end by 2 bases, with 21 bases between. The CDR3 DNA reads TGTGCCAGCGCTCCTCTTCCGGGACAAGCTAACACTGAAGCTTTCTTT. Its translation is CASAPLPGQANTEAFF.

The CDR3 reads CARRYHRGKCKVNTEAFF. The CDR3 coding sequence is TGTGCCAGAAGGTATCACAGGGGGAAGTGTAAAGTGAACACTGAAGCTTTCTTT. The chain joins TRBV5-3 to TRBJ1-1, with 8 bases identical to TRBD1. TRBV5-3 is noted as an ORF with a role that remains uncertain. The CDR3 contains 18 residues. Germline trimming cut 5 bases from V and 0 bases from J; bases unmatched to any gene: 15.

The chain combines TRBV6-1 with TRBJ1-1; TRBD1 agrees at 7 bases. CDR3 size: 14 residues. From germline, CDR1 is MNHNS and CDR2 SASEGT. Trimming cost V 7 bases and J 1 base; bases outside gene matches: 6. Here the CDR3 DNA reads TGTGCCAGCACTCTGGGACAGACGAACACTGAAGCTTTCTTT. Amino acids: CASTLGQTNTEAFF.

The chain joins TRBV29-1 to TRBJ2-3; D is perhaps TRBD2 (5 bases). The CDR3 is 13 amino acids. The germline CDR1 and CDR2 sequences are SQVTM and ANQGSEA. The V end was cut by 5 bases, the J end by 2 bases, with 11 bases between. CDR3 DNA: TGCAGCGTTCGCTACGGACTCACAGATACGCAGTATTTT. This gives the protein CSVRYGLTDTQYF.

The chain recombines TRBV5-1 with TRBJ1-4; the D is unclear. V gave up 4 bases and J gave up 7 bases, with 14 bases separating them. Germline CDR1 SGHRS, CDR2 YFSETQ. This CDR3 is 14 amino acids long. Here the CDR3 DNA reads TGCGCCAGCAGCCCGGGTGGAAGTGGTGAAAAACTGTTTTTT. It codes for CASSPGGSGEKLFF.

The chain is built from TRBV18 and TRBJ2-2; maybe TRBD1 (5 bases). CDR1 is KGHSH and CDR2 is LQKENI in the germline V gene. V lost 1 base and J 5 bases, leaving 14 bases between the germline ends. This CDR3 has 16 residues. The CDR3 region has the DNA TGTGCCAGCTCACCACTCCCCCAGGGCGTAACCGGGGAGCTGTTTTTT. As protein: CASSPLPQGVTGELFF.

Note on this clone: Other DNA sequences in the same sample also yield this CDR3. The chain is built from TRBV5-1 and TRBJ2-3; 7 bases line up with TRBD2. J was trimmed by 3 bases and V by 4 bases; bases with no gene match: 8. The CDR3 runs 15 residues. Germline CDR1 and CDR2: SGHRS and YFSETQ. CDR3 loop: CASSLGGTGTDTQYF. DNA of the CDR3: TGCGCCAGCAGCCTGGGAGGGACGGGGACAGATACGCAGTATTTT.

This rearrangement joins TRBV15 to TRBJ1-1; 7 bases are a match to TRBD1. CDR1 and CDR2 (germline): LNHNV, YYDKDF (reference sequence). The V and J ends lost 3 bases and 8 bases, in that order; junction bases with no gene match: 9. The CDR3 consists of 14 residues. CDR3 bases: TGTGCCACCAGCAGGGAACAGGGGTGGACGGAAGCTTTCTTT. Its protein product is CATSREQGWTEAFF.

The rearrangement uses TRBV6-5 and TRBJ1-2; D gene ambiguous. This CDR3 comprises 13 residues. Germline CDR1 and CDR2: MNHEY and SVGAGI. V was trimmed by 2 bases and J by 8 bases, leaving 12 bases between them. The CDR3 DNA reads TGTGCCAGCAGTTACGAGGGCCACGAGGGCTACACCTTC. Amino acids: CASSYEGHEGYTF.

The rearrangement links TRBV30 to TRBJ2-1; TRBD2 matches at 11 bases. Unmatched junction bases numbered 6, after V lost 5 bases and J lost 9 bases. CDR1 is GTSNPN and CDR2 is SVGIG in the germline V gene (reference sequence). The CDR3 spans 13 residues. The CDR3 here is CAWASGRHREQFF. CDR3 DNA: TGTGCCTGGGCTAGCGGGAGGCATCGTGAGCAGTTCTTC.

The chain is built from TRBV10-3 and TRBJ2-2; 11 bases are shared with TRBD1. CDR1 is ENHRY and CDR2 is SYGVKD in the germline V gene. The CDR3 extends over 15 amino acids. Trimming removed 2 bases from V and 6 bases from J; junction bases left unmatched: 2. The CDR3 loop reads CAISEPGQGAGELFF. As DNA, the CDR3 is TGTGCCATCAGTGAGCCGGGACAGGGGGCCGGGGAGCTGTTTTTT.

The V call is TRBV13, the J call TRBJ2-6; TRBD1 agrees at 7 bases. CDR1 is PRHDT and CDR2 is FYEKMQ in the germline V gene (reference sequence). J gave up 0 bases and V 5 bases, and 16 bases lay outside the gene matches. This CDR3 has 20 amino acids. The CDR3 coding sequence is TGTGCCAGCAGCAGACGAGACAGGGAAGAGAGTTACTCTGGGGCCAACGTCCTGACTTTC. Residues: CASSRRDREESYSGANVLTF.

Worth noting for this clone: Other DNA sequences within the sample encode an identical CDR3. The genes are TRBV30 and TRBJ2-5, with no clear D. The V and J ends lost 0 bases and 3 bases respectively, with 2 bases between them. There are 11 residues in the CDR3. Germline CDR1 GTSNPN, CDR2 SVGIG (reference sequence). Written as DNA, the CDR3 is TGTGCCTGGAGTGTAGAAGAGACCCAGTACTTC. Translated, it gives CAWSVEETQYF.

On this clone: This same CDR3 is encoded by further DNA sequences in the sample. This sequence joins TRBV19 and TRBJ1-2, with 9 bases lining up with TRBD1. The CDR3 sequence is 13 residues long. Germline V lookup: CDR1 LNHDA, CDR2 SQIVND (reference sequence). J gave up 2 bases and V 6 bases, and 1 base lay outside the gene matches. The CDR3 loop is CASRGQGNYGYTF. The CDR3, as DNA: TGTGCCAGTAGGGGACAGGGCAACTATGGCTACACCTTC.

The V call is TRBV28, the J call TRBJ2-5; perhaps TRBD2 as D (6 bases). Deletions cut 6 bases from V and 5 bases from J, with 19 bases between. The germline V gene has CDR1 MDHEN and CDR2 SYDVKM. The CDR3 runs 15 residues. CDR3 sequence: CASSPGGTVDETQYF. As DNA, the CDR3 is TGTGCCAGCAGCCCTGGAGGGACGGTAGATGAGACCCAGTACTTC.

V and J are TRBV6-1 and TRBJ2-2; no clear D gene. Germline CDR1 reads MNHNS; CDR2 reads SASEGT. V was pared by 2 bases and J by 3 bases, with 25 bases between. The CDR3 is 20 amino acids. CDR3 protein: CASSERHLEVFSGYTGELFF. The CDR3 DNA reads as TGTGCCAGCAGTGAACGGCATCTAGAAGTCTTCTCGGGTTACACCGGGGAGCTGTTTTTT.